A selection of T cell receptor beta chains follows, all from one sample in a study of blood T cell repertoires in COVID-19. Clones were sequenced by immunoSEQ multiplex PCR, and TCRdb holds only the in-frame ones, with some missing. Of approximately 190,000 clones listed, roughly four fifths are singletons. The material sequenced was peripheral blood. The receptors were gathered from a woman aged 40 to 50 with acute or convalescent COVID-19. Both conserved end residues are part of each CDR3. A D gene is named only where the DNA matches it firmly. Clone size is stated in some rows and not others, as once, few, many or a class when expanded.

>.|.|TRBJ1-1|TRBV28
CASGPYRAGTEAFF
TGTGCCAGCGGACCCTACAGGGCTGGAACTGAAGCTTTCTTT
>.|.|TRBJ1-5|TRBV3-1/TRBV3-2
CASRQGAGDQPQHF
TGTGCCAGCAGACAAGGGGCAGGTGATCAGCCCCAGCATTTT
>TRBD1|.|TRBJ1-6|TRBV30
CAWSPPDRVNSPLHF
TGTGCCTGGAGTCCTCCCGACAGGGTTAATTCACCCCTCCACTTT
>TRBD1|many|TRBJ2-1|TRBV19
CASSIMTGYNEQFF
TGTGCCAGTAGTATAATGACAGGGTACAATGAGCAGTTCTTC
>.|.|TRBJ2-2|TRBV10-3
CAISNRLGENTGELFF
TGTGCCATCAGTAACCGACTAGGTGAGAACACCGGGGAGCTGTTTTTT
>TRBD2|.|TRBJ2-5|TRBV10-1
CASSESLAGETQYF
TGCGCCAGCAGTGAGTCACTAGCGGGGGAGACCCAGTACTTC
>TRBD2|.|TRBJ2-7|TRBV7-2
CASSLGGTITYEQYF
TGTGCCAGCAGCTTAGGCGGGACTATAACCTACGAGCAGTACTTC
>.|.|TRBJ2-1|TRBV6-5
CASRPTGAHNEQFF
TGTGCCAGCAGACCTACAGGAGCCCACAATGAGCAGTTCTTC
>.|.|TRBJ2-2|TRBV3-1/TRBV3-2
CASSQIPANTGELFF
TGTGCCAGCAGCCAGATACCAGCGAACACCGGGGAGCTGTTTTTT
>.|few|TRBJ1-4|TRBV19
CASSITGQNEKLFF
TGTGCCAGTAGTATAACCGGACAGAATGAAAAACTGTTTTTT
>TRBD2|.|TRBJ2-1|TRBV19
CASGLAGGEQFF
TGTGCCAGTGGACTAGCGGGAGGTGAGCAGTTCTTC
>TRBD1|.|TRBJ1-5|TRBV7-9
CASSPGQGLYQPQHF
TGTGCCAGCAGCCCGGGACAGGGGCTCTATCAGCCCCAGCATTTT
>.|.|TRBJ1-1|TRBV14
CASSLLSREFMNTEAFF
TGTGCCAGCAGCCTCTTATCTCGGGAATTCATGAACACTGAAGCTTTCTTT
>TRBD2|.|TRBJ2-5|TRBV11-3
CASSQRAGYQETQYF
TGTGCCAGCAGCCAAAGAGCGGGGTACCAAGAGACCCAGTACTTC
>.|.|TRBJ2-1|TRBV21-1
CASSKFSEQFF
TGTGCCAGCAGCAAGTTTAGTGAGCAGTTCTTC
>TRBD1|.|TRBJ1-1|TRBV7-2
CASRSAGTANTEAFF
TGTGCCAGCAGATCGGCCGGGACAGCGAACACTGAAGCTTTCTTT
>TRBD2|.|TRBJ2-1|TRBV10-3
CAISGRRGADSYNEQFF
TGTGCCATCAGTGGCCGGCGGGGGGCTGACTCCTACAATGAGCAGTTCTTC
>.|.|TRBJ1-1|TRBV3-1/TRBV3-2
CASSRAQILNTEAFF
TGTGCCAGCAGCCGAGCCCAAATACTGAACACTGAAGCTTTCTTT
>TRBD1|.|TRBJ1-5|TRBV5-4
CASSLQGHNQPQHF
TGTGCCAGCAGCTTACAGGGGCACAATCAGCCCCAGCATTTT
>.|.|TRBJ2-1|TRBV7-2
CASSSDTNEQFF
TGTGCCAGCAGCTCCGACACGAATGAGCAGTTCTTC
>TRBD1|once|TRBJ1-1|TRBV3-1/TRBV3-2
CASSQGGTGKWETEAFF
TGTGCCAGCAGCCAAGGAGGGACAGGGAAGTGGGAAACTGAAGCTTTCTTT
>.|.|TRBJ2-2|TRBV2
CASSVTPFTTGELFF
TGTGCCAGCAGTGTCACTCCGTTTACCACCGGGGAGCTGTTTTTT
>.|.|TRBJ1-2|TRBV5-4
CASNSPRGAGGYTF
TGTGCCAGCAACTCGCCAAGGGGCGCTGGTGGCTACACCTTC
>.|.|TRBJ1-6|TRBV3-1/TRBV3-2
CASSPTNSPLHF
TGTGCCAGCAGCCCTACCAATTCACCCCTCCACTTT
>TRBD1|.|TRBJ2-3|TRBV11-2
CASSLMGPGQGMTDTQYF
TGTGCCAGCAGCTTAATGGGGCCGGGACAGGGGATGACAGATACGCAGTATTTT
>TRBD1|once|TRBJ1-2|TRBV5-1
CASSESWDRLTYGYTF
TGCGCCAGCAGCGAATCGTGGGACAGGTTAACCTATGGCTACACCTTC
>TRBD2|few|TRBJ2-1|TRBV10-3
CAISGRTSGTNRDEQFF
TGTGCCATCAGTGGGAGAACTAGCGGGACCAACCGGGATGAGCAGTTCTTC
>.|.|TRBJ1-4|TRBV3-1/TRBV3-2
CASSQMQGRNEKLFF
TGTGCCAGCAGCCAGATGCAGGGAAGGAATGAAAAACTGTTTTTT
>.|.|TRBJ2-2|TRBV3-1/TRBV3-2
CASSQYAGELFF
TGTGCCAGCAGCCAATACGCGGGGGAGCTGTTTTTT
>.|.|TRBJ2-3|TRBV6-1
CASSVWRGGRWTTTDTQYF
TGTGCCAGCAGTGTGTGGAGGGGGGGGAGGTGGACAACCACAGATACGCAGTATTTT
>.|few|TRBJ1-2|TRBV27
CASRYGTSSFYGYTF
TGTGCCAGCAGATATGGGACATCCTCCTTTTATGGCTACACCTTC
>.|few|TRBJ1-3|TRBV20-1
CSASGPSGANTIYF
TGCAGTGCTAGTGGGCCCTCAGGGGCAAACACCATATATTTT